This TCR beta chain was sequenced for a study of cytomegalovirus exposure and HLA in healthy donors. Study-level findings and limits: It was confirmed in vitro that a few of the CMV-associated chains were specific for CMV antigens. A later analysis found first-cohort TCR clusters tended to co-occur in the approximately 110 validation repertoires.

This clone showed up just once. Its antigen is currently unknown. Profiled with immunoSEQ multiplex PCR; TCRdb holds only in-frame clones, not every one. The table records roughly 150,000 clones, roughly 91% of them present only once. This clonotype was obtained from a man aged 18-30 years in good health and CMV-seronegative. The sample taken for sequencing was PBMCs.

CDR3 loop: CASSEGAAASGNTIYF. DNA for the CDR3: TGTGCCAGCAGTGAGGGGGCAGCGGCCTCTGGAAACACCATATATTTT. This chain joins TRBV6-4 and TRBJ1-3; tentatively, D is TRBD1 (6 bases). The CDR3 loop spans 16 amino acids. Germline lookup yields CDR1 MRHNA and CDR2 SNTAGT. Trimming pared 3 bases from V and 0 bases from J, leaving 12 bases between.